The TCR beta chain described here comes from a study of T-cell reconstitution after alpha-beta-depleted transplantation in children. This clonotype was counted only a few times. Its antigen remains unknown. Study-wide results and caveats: About two months after transplant, alpha-beta T cells reportedly came from several hundred expanded graft clones. Newly made T cells mostly supplied T-cell counts and diversity one year after transplant.

Unique molecular identifiers were incorporated during preparation of the TCRbeta library. TCRdb ran MiXCR on the PCR reads and lists one entry per CDR3 protein. The sample consists of around 490,000 distinct CDR3 sequences, approximately 10% of them appearing once. The CDR3 consists of 13 residues. J was trimmed by 8 bases and V by 2 bases; bases with no gene match: 4. CDR1 and CDR2 from the germline V gene are SGHRS and YFSETQ. V usage is TRBV5-1 and J usage is TRBJ1-2, with TRBD1 matching 9 bases. Sequenced material: PBMCs, mostly from graft donor cells, taken 180 days after TCRalphabeta/CD19-depleted stem cell transplant. The TCR originated in a female patient aged 2-15 years who had a stem cell transplant for aplastic anemia, so the T cells may come from the graft donor. The CDR3 loop reads CASSLQGASGYTF. The CDR3 DNA reads as TGCGCCAGCAGCTTACAGGGGGCCTCGGGCTACACCTTC. The full variable domain, its missing parts supplied by reference TRBV5-1 and TRBJ1-2, is KAGVTQTPRYLIKTRGQQVTLSCSPISGHRSVSWYQQTPGQGLQFLFEYFSETQRNKGNFPGRFSGRQFSNSRSEMNVSTLELGDSALYLCASSLQGASGYTFGSGTRLTVV.